This paragraph reports one TCR beta chain. Its antigen is still unknown. The PCR ran on 60 Vbeta and 13 Jbeta primers. Sequenced by immunoSEQ multiplex PCR; TCRdb stores in-frame clones only, minus some. Of hundreds of thousands of clones detected, roughly 87% appear once; the ten largest clones hold roughly 5.5%. The sample is drawn from a study of cytomegalovirus exposure and HLA in healthy donors. Study observations and caveats: Presence/absence analyses assumed roughly uniform sequencing depth across donors.

The receptor was derived from a man aged 35-49 years in good health and CMV-seropositive. Sequencing used PBMCs.

The CDR3 is CASSLGGNYGYTF. The DNA for the CDR3 is TGTGCCAGCAGCTTAGGCGGAAACTATGGCTACACCTTC. The V call is TRBV11-2, the J call TRBJ1-2, with no clear D. CDR1 and CDR2 (germline): SGHAT, FQNNGV. This CDR3 has 13 residues. The germline V and J ends were trimmed by 1 base and 2 bases, with 5 bases remaining between them.